This T cell receptor (beta chain) was documented in a study of blood T cells in healthy people across ages. A second PCR, run for about 7 to 11 cycles, used a sample-barcoded 5' primer plus a J-beta primer mix. A 12-random-nucleotide template-switch adaptor tagged each cDNA molecule. TCRdb fed the 5' RACE reads into MiXCR, producing one record per CDR3 protein. This table has 540,000 or so distinct CDR3 sequences, 25% to 30% appearing once. A remark on this clonotype: Its antigen is not known.

Points from the study as a whole: Researchers judged that diversity estimates from one million T cells fell short of true values.

The receptor's source is a woman in her 70s in good health. The source material was blood.

CDR3 loop: CASSPHSDSGNTIYF. CDR3 sequence (DNA): TGTGCCAGCTCACCACACAGCGACTCTGGAAACACCATATATTTT. The chain has TRBV18 and TRBJ1-3; unclear D gene. With 1 base removed from V and 0 bases from J, the gap between germline ends came to 7 bases. Germline CDR1 KGHSH, CDR2 LQKENI. This CDR3 spans 15 amino acids.